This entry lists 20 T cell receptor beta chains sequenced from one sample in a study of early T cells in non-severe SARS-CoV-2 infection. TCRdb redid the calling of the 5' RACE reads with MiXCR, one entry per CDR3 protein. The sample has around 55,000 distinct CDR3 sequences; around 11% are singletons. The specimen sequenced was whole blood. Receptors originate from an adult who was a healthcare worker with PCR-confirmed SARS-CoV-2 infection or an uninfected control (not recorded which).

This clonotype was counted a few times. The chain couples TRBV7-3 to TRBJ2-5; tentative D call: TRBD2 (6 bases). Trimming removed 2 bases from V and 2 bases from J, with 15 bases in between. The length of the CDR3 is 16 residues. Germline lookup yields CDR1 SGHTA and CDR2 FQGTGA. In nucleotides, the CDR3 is TGTGCCAGCAGCTTATCCTCCGGGAGTGGGCAAGAGACCCAGTACTTC. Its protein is CASSLSSGSGQETQYF.

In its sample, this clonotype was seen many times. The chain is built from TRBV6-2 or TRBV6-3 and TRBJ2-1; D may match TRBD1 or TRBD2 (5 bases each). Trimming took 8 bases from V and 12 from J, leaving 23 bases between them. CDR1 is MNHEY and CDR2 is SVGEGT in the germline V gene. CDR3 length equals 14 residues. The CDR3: CASVSGTTTRGQFF. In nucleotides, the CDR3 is TGTGCCAGCGTTTCCGGGACCACCACCCGGGGGCAGTTCTTC.

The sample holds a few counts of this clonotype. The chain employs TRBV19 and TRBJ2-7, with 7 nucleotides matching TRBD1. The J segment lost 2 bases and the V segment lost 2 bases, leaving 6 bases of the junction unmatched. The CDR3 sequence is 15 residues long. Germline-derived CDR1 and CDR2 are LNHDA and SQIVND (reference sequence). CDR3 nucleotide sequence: TGTGCCAGTAGTATAAAAGGGGGCATCGCCTACGAGCAGTACTTC. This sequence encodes CASSIKGGIAYEQYF.

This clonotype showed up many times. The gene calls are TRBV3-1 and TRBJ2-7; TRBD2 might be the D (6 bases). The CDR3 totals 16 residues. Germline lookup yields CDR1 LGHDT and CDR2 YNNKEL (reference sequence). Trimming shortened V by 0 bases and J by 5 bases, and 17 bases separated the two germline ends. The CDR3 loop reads CASSQDLGGSAHEQYF. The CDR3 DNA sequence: TGTGCCAGCAGCCAAGATCTTGGGGGGAGCGCCCACGAGCAGTACTTC.

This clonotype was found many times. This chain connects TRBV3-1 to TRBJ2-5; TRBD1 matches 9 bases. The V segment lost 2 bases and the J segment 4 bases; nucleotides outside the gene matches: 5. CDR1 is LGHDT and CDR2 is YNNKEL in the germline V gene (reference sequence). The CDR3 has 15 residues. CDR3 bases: TGTGCCAGCAGCCAAATACAGGGGGCCCTAGAGACCCAGTACTTC. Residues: CASSQIQGALETQYF.

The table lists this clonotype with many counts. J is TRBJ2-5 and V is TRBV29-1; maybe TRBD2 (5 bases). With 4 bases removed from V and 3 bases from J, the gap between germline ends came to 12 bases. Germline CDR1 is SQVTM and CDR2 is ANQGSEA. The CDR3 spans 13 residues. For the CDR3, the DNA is TGCAGCGTTGCCCCGTTTAGCGAAGAGACCCAGTACTTC. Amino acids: CSVAPFSEETQYF.

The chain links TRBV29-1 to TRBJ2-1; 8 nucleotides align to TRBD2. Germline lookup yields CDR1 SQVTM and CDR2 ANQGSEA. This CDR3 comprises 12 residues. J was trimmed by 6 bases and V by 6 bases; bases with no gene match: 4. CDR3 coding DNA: TGCAGCGTGATAGCGGGGAGCAATGAGCAGTTCTTC. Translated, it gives CSVIAGSNEQFF.

The CDR3 DNA reads TGTGCCGTGGGGCGGGAGCGGGAGGGCCCTCAACCGTTCTTC. Translated, it gives CAVGREREGPQPFF. The genes are TRBV19 and TRBJ2-1; 10 bases agree with TRBD2. This CDR3 is 14 amino acids long. CDR1 and CDR2 (germline): LNHDA, SQIVND (reference sequence). V trimming: 11 bases; J trimming: 15 bases; junction bases outside the gene matches: 19.

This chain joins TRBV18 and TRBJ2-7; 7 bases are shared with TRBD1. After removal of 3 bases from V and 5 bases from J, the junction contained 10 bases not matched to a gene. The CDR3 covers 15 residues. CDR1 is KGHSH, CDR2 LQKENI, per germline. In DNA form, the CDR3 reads TGTGCCAGCTCACCTGCCGGGACAGATTTCCACGAGCAGTACTTC. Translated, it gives CASSPAGTDFHEQYF. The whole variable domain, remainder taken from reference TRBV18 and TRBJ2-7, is NAGVMQNPRHLVRRRGQEARLRCSPMKGHSHVYWYRQLPEEGLKFMVYLQKENIIDESGMPKERFSAEFPKEGPSILRIQQVVRGDSAAYFCASSPAGTDFHEQYFGPGTRLTVT.

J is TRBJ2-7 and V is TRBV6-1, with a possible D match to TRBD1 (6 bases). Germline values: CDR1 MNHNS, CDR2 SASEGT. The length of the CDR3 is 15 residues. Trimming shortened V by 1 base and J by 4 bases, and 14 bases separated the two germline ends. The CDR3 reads CASSEVTTGKYEQYF. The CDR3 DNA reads TGTGCCAGCAGTGAAGTTACCACAGGGAAGTACGAGCAGTACTTC.

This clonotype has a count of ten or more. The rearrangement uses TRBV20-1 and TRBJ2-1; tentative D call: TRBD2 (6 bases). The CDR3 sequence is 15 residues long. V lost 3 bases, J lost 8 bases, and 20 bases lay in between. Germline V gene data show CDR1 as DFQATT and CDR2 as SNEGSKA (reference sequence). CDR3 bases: TGCAGTGCTAGCTTTACTCCGGGACTCGAAGATGAGCAGTTCTTC. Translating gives CSASFTPGLEDEQFF.

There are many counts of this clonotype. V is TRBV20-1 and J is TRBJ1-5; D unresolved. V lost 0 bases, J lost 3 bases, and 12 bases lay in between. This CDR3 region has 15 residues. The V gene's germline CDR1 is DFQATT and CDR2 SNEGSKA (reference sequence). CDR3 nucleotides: TGCAGTGCTAGAGACCAGTCCAGGCCCAATCAGCCCCAGCATTTT. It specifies CSARDQSRPNQPQHF.

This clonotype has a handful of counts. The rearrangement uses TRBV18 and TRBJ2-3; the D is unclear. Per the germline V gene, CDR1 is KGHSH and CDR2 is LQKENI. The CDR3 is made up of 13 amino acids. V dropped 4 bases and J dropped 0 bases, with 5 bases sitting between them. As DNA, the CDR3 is TGTGCCAGCTCACACTCTAGCACAGATACGCAGTATTTT. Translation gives CASSHSSTDTQYF.

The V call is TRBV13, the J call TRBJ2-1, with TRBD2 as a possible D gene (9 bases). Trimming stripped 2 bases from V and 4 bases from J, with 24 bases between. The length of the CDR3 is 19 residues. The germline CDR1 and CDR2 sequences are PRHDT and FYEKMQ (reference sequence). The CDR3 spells CASSLRTGTSRRNYNEQFF. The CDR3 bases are TGTGCCAGCAGCTTAAGGACAGGGACTAGCAGGAGAAATTACAATGAGCAGTTCTTC.

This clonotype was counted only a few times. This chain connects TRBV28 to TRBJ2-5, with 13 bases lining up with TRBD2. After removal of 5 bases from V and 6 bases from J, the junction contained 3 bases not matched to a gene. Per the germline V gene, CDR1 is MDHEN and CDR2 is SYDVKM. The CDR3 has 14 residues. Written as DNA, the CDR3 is TGTGCCAGCAGTCGGACTAGCGGGAGTAAGACCCAGTACTTC. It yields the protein CASSRTSGSKTQYF.

DNA for the CDR3: TGTGCCAGCAGCCAGGGAGCGCCCGTCTACAATGAGCAGTTCTTC. As protein: CASSQGAPVYNEQFF. The chain is built from TRBV14 and TRBJ2-1; a weak D match, TRBD2 (5 bases). The ends were cut back, 3 bases at V and 3 bases at J, with 12 bases in the middle. The germline V gene encodes CDR1 SGHDN and CDR2 FVKESK. This CDR3 contains 15 residues.

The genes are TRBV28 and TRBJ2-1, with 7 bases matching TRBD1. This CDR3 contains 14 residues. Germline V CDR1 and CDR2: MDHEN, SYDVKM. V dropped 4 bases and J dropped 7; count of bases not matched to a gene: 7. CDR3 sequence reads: CASSSGPRGNEQFF. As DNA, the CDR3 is TGTGCCAGCAGTTCCGGGCCCAGGGGGAATGAGCAGTTCTTC.

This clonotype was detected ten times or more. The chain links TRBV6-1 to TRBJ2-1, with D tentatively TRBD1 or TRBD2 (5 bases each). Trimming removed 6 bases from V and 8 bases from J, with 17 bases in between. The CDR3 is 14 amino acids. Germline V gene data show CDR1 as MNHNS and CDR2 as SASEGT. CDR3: CASSLRDPLDEQFF. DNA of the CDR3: TGTGCCAGCAGCCTAAGGGACCCCTTGGATGAGCAGTTCTTC.

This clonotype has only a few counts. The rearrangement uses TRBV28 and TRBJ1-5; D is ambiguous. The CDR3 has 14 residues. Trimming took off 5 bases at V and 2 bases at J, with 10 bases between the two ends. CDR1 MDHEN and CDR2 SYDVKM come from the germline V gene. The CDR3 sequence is CASSRGFGNQPQHF. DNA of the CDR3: TGTGCCAGCAGTCGCGGGTTCGGCAATCAGCCCCAGCATTTT. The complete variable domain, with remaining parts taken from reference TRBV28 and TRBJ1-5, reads DVKVTQSSRYLVKRTGEKVFLECVQDMDHENMFWYRQDPGLGLRLIYFSYDVKMKEKGDIPEGYSVSREKKERFSLILESASTNQTSMYLCASSRGFGNQPQHFGDGTRLSIL.

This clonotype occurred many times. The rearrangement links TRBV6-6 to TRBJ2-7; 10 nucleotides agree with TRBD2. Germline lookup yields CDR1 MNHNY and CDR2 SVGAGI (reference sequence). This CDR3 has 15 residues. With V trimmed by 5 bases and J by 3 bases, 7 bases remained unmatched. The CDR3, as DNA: TGTGCCAGCAGTCCCCTAGCGGGGGACCTCTACGAGCAGTACTTC. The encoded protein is CASSPLAGDLYEQYF.